This TCR beta chain emerged from a study of blood T cell repertoires in COVID-19. The protocol was immunoSEQ multiplex PCR, while the TCRdb copy is restricted to in-frame clones and leaves out a portion. The profile covers about 99,000 clones, with about four fifths appearing a single time and around 18% taken by the ten largest. The sample comprised peripheral blood. The clonotype was recovered from a woman older than 75 with active or convalescent COVID-19.

The CDR3, as DNA: TGTGCCAGCTCACAAACCGGGACATCGAACACTGAAGCTTTCTTT. It codes for CASSQTGTSNTEAFF. The chain couples TRBV18 to TRBJ1-1; D may be TRBD1 (6 bases). This CDR3 comprises 15 residues. CDR1 and CDR2 (germline): KGHSH, LQKENI. Between the trimmed V and J ends, which lost 4 bases and 1 base, there was a span of 13 bases.